The 27 T cell receptor beta chains presented below share a single source sample, sequenced in a study of low-dose radiotherapy and immunotherapy resistance in tumors. TRAV- and TRBV-specific primers were used for first-strand cDNA, which covered alpha and beta chains. TCR amplification ran 20 PCR cycles using constant-region and V-primer adapter primers. TCRdb fed the reads into MiXCR, producing one record per CDR3 protein. Among approximately 6,000 distinct CDR3 sequences listed, around 83% were seen once. The receptors here all came from a human donor with advanced metastatic prostate, ovarian, gallbladder or colorectal cancer (not recorded which). This table probably holds off-target reads from a library built for another chain.

The J gene is TRBJ2-2, the V gene TRBV20-1; D not resolved. CDR1 and CDR2 from the germline V gene are DFQATT and SNEGSKA (reference sequence). V was shortened by 5 bases and J by 4 bases, with 8 bases between the two germline ends. The CDR3 runs 12 residues. The CDR3 nucleotides read TGCAGTGCTCAGCAGCTCACCGGGGAGCTGTTTTTT. Encoded protein: CSAQQLTGELFF.

This clonotype was picked up a small number of times. The genes are TRBV11-2 and TRBJ2-5, with 11 positions matching TRBD2. Germline trimming cut 4 bases from V and 2 bases from J; bases unmatched to any gene: 9. The CDR3 contains 17 residues. The germline V gene encodes CDR1 SGHAT and CDR2 FQNNGV. The CDR3 is CASSSRTSGLQQETQYF. The CDR3 DNA reads TGTGCCAGCAGCTCCAGGACTAGCGGGCTACAGCAAGAGACCCAGTACTTC.

The chain is built from TRBV18 and TRBJ2-7; D might be TRBD1 or TRBD2, each matching 5 bases. CDR1 and CDR2 from the germline V gene are KGHSH and LQKENI. V lost 2 bases and J 4 bases, leaving 6 bases between the germline ends. This CDR3 is built from 12 residues. The CDR3 bases are TGTGCCAGCTCACCAGAGGGGTACGAGCAGTACTTC. It specifies CASSPEGYEQYF.

The rearrangement links TRBV28 to TRBJ2-5; D may be TRBD2 (5 bases). The V gene's germline CDR1 is MDHEN and CDR2 SYDVKM. This CDR3 region has 13 residues. V was cut by 3 bases and J by 7 bases, with 12 bases left in between. The CDR3 spells CASSFLGVVTQYF. The DNA of the CDR3 is TGTGCCAGCAGTTTCCTCGGGGTGGTGACCCAGTACTTC. Drawing the rest from reference TRBV28 and TRBJ2-5, the complete variable domain is DVKVTQSSRYLVKRTGEKVFLECVQDMDHENMFWYRQDPGLGLRLIYFSYDVKMKEKGDIPEGYSVSREKKERFSLILESASTNQTSMYLCASSFLGVVTQYFGPGTRLLVL.

The chain recombines TRBV6-6 with TRBJ2-2; 7 bases match TRBD2. J lost 4 bases, V lost 4 bases, and 21 bases had no gene match. This CDR3 has 20 residues. Germline assignment: CDR1 MNHNY and CDR2 SVGAGI (reference sequence). CDR3 DNA sequence: TGTGCCAGCAGTTGGTCCGCACTTAACAGCGGGAACTTCGGCACCGGGGAGCTGTTTTTT. This translates into CASSWSALNSGNFGTGELFF.

The table lists this clonotype with a few counts. The chain is built from TRBV6-1 and TRBJ2-3; TRBD2 is a possible D gene (5 bases). Per germline, CDR1 MNHNS and CDR2 SASEGT. The V end lost 0 bases, the J end lost 0 bases, and 7 bases lay between the germline ends. This CDR3 region has 15 residues. The CDR3, as DNA: TGTGCCAGCAGTGAAGCCCCGGGGAGCACAGATACGCAGTATTTT. This translates into CASSEAPGSTDTQYF.

The chain carries TRBV28 and TRBJ2-2; D is undetermined. CDR1 and CDR2 (germline): MDHEN, SYDVKM. Trimming took 3 bases from V and 5 from J, leaving 4 bases between them. The CDR3 contains 12 residues. The CDR3, as DNA: TGTGCCAGCAGTTTGCCGACCGGGGAGCTGTTTTTT. Translated, it gives CASSLPTGELFF.

V is TRBV4-1 and J is TRBJ2-3; no clear D. V lost 0 bases to trimming and J lost 1 base, with 5 bases between them. Germline V gene data show CDR1 as MGHRA and CDR2 as YSYEKL. This CDR3 contains 14 residues. CDR3 nucleotide sequence: TGCGCCAGCAGCCAAGAGGGCGGCACAGATACGCAGTATTTT. This codes for CASSQEGGTDTQYF.

In this sample, this clonotype turned up once. J is TRBJ2-1 and V is TRBV10-3; D may correspond to TRBD1 or TRBD2 (5 bases each). Per germline, CDR1 ENHRY and CDR2 SYGVKD. Trimming shortened V by 5 bases and J by 3 bases, and 14 bases separated the two germline ends. This CDR3 region has 15 residues. CDR3 DNA sequence: TGTGCCATCAGTCCAACCGGGACGGTCTACAATGAGCAGTTCTTC. As protein: CAISPTGTVYNEQFF.

J is TRBJ2-1 and V is TRBV4-2; a possible D gene is TRBD2 (7 bases). CDR3 length: 12 amino acids. Trimming removed 11 bases at V and 8 bases at J, with 16 bases between. Germline CDR1 LGHNA, CDR2 YNFKEQ. DNA for the CDR3: TGTGCCTCAGGGGAGGGGAGGTATGAGCAGTTCTTC. It yields the protein CASGEGRYEQFF.

The count of this clonotype is one. The V gene is TRBV7-2, the J gene TRBJ2-1; TRBD2 might be the D (6 bases). This CDR3 region has 16 residues. Germline assignment: CDR1 SGHTA and CDR2 FQGNSA. V was clipped by 0 bases and J by 4 bases, with 13 bases between them. This CDR3 is CASSLAAGKGYNEQFF. The CDR3 region has the DNA TGTGCCAGCAGCTTAGCCGCGGGAAAGGGTTACAATGAGCAGTTCTTC.

This chain uses TRBV20-1 with TRBJ2-3, with D tentatively TRBD1 (6 bases). The V end was cut by 6 bases, the J end by 0 bases, with 13 bases between. CDR1 is DFQATT and CDR2 is SNEGSKA in the germline V gene (reference sequence). The CDR3 has 14 amino acids. The CDR3 coding sequence is TGCAGTGCGATGGGACATGGAAGCACAGATACGCAGTATTTT. Protein product: CSAMGHGSTDTQYF.

J is TRBJ1-2 and V is TRBV6-2 or TRBV6-3; D is possibly TRBD1 (6 bases). Germline CDR1 is MNHEY and CDR2 is SVGEGT. This CDR3 has 14 amino acids. Trimming removed 5 bases at V and 5 bases at J, with 15 bases between. The DNA of the CDR3 is TGTGCCAGCAGTAGGGGGGGTGAATCATATGGCTACACCTTC. Protein: CASSRGGESYGYTF.

The V call is TRBV28, the J call TRBJ2-2; D is undetermined. The CDR3 covers 15 residues. Germline values: CDR1 MDHEN, CDR2 SYDVKM. V lost 5 bases and J lost 1, with 11 bases in between. The CDR3 here is CASSPALGNTGELFF. CDR3 nucleotides: TGTGCCAGCAGTCCCGCCCTCGGGAACACCGGGGAGCTGTTTTTT.

The J gene is TRBJ2-1, the V gene TRBV29-1, with 12 bases fitting TRBD2. This CDR3 region has 16 residues. Per the germline V gene, CDR1 is SQVTM and CDR2 is ANQGSEA. Trimming took 2 bases from V and 7 from J; bases not matched to a gene: 9. The CDR3 region has the DNA TGCAGCGTTGAATTACCCGGACTAGCGGGAAGGAATGAGCAGTTCTTC. Its translation: CSVELPGLAGRNEQFF.

For this clonotype: Sequence at one end of the junction differs from germline and may be a read error. This sequence joins TRBV7-6 and TRBJ2-5, with 7 bases identical to TRBD1. From germline, CDR1 is SGHVS and CDR2 FNYEAQ. This CDR3 comprises 15 residues. The CDR3 region is CASSKGTASEGTQYF. The CDR3 DNA follows: TGTGCTAGCAGCAAGGGGACAGCGTCAGAGGGGACCCAGTACTTC.

This rearrangement joins TRBV2 to TRBJ2-5; tentative D call: TRBD1 (5 bases). The V end lost 9 bases, the J end lost 3 bases, and 8 bases lay between the germline ends. Germline V CDR1 and CDR2: SNHLY, FYNNEI. This CDR3 region has 11 residues. In DNA, the CDR3 is TGTGCCAGTGACAGAGAAGAGACCCAGTACTTC. It is translated as CASDREETQYF.

The V call is TRBV7-9, the J call TRBJ2-1; D possibly corresponds to TRBD1 (5 bases). Trimming cost V 2 bases and J 8 bases, with 7 bases left between them. Germline values: CDR1 SEHNR, CDR2 FQNEAQ (reference sequence). This CDR3 region has 12 residues. CDR3 coding DNA: TGTGCCAGCAGCTTATCAGGGCATGAGCAGTTCTTC. It codes for CASSLSGHEQFF. Full variable domain (rest looked up from reference TRBV7-9 and TRBJ2-1): DTGVSQNPRHKITKRGQNVTFRCDPISEHNRLYWYRQTLGQGPEFLTYFQNEAQLEKSRLLSDRFSAERPKGSFSTLEIQRTEQGDSAMYLCASSLSGHEQFFGPGTRLTVL.

This rearrangement joins TRBV5-1 to TRBJ2-3, with 7 bases aligning to TRBD1. The CDR3 contains 14 residues. Germline CDR1 and CDR2: SGHRS and YFSETQ. J lost 4 bases, V lost 4 bases, and 6 bases had no gene match. The CDR3 DNA sequence: TGCGCCAGCAGCATAGGGGGCGGTTCAGATACGCAGTATTTT. Amino acid sequence: CASSIGGGSDTQYF.

The J gene is TRBJ2-1, the V gene TRBV28, with unresolved D. This CDR3 is 10 amino acids long. Trimming cost V 6 bases and J 7 bases, with 4 bases left between them. Germline CDR1 reads MDHEN; CDR2 reads SYDVKM. The CDR3 coding sequence is TGTGCCAGCAGCTTGAATGAGCAGTTCTTC. Amino acid sequence: CASSLNEQFF.

The chain joins TRBV11-2 to TRBJ1-2; D not resolved. Per germline, CDR1 SGHAT and CDR2 FQNNGV. V lost 4 bases and J lost 2, with 11 bases in between. The CDR3 totals 14 residues. CDR3 DNA: TGTGCCAGCAGCTCCGTTATTCGGAACTATGGCTACACCTTC. Amino acid sequence: CASSSVIRNYGYTF.

This chain connects TRBV28 to TRBJ1-2; D is unclear. Between the trimmed V and J ends, which lost 6 bases and 0 bases, there was a span of 14 bases. The CDR3 extends over 15 amino acids. CDR1 MDHEN and CDR2 SYDVKM come from the germline V gene. The CDR3 region has the DNA TGTGCCAGCAGCGCATTGGGCAACACTAACTATGGCTACACCTTC. This codes for CASSALGNTNYGYTF.

As concerns this clonotype: At one of its ends the junction is not consistent with the germline gene, which may arise from a read error. Here the CDR3 DNA reads TGTGCCAGCAGTTTCCGAACCCTGGGTGTCGACAACAAAGAGCAGTTCTTC. This translates into CASSFRTLGVDNKEQFF. The genes are TRBV12-3 or TRBV12-4 and TRBJ2-1; D remains unclear. This CDR3 comprises 17 residues.

This clonotype was counted only a few times. CDR3 coding DNA: TGTGCCAGCAGTGAACACCAGGGCAATCAGCCCCAGCATTTT. This gives the protein CASSEHQGNQPQHF. The V call is TRBV6-2 or TRBV6-3, the J call TRBJ1-5; D is ambiguous. The CDR3 extends over 14 amino acids. Looked up from germline, CDR1 is MNHEY and CDR2 is SVGEGT. V lost 5 bases and J 2 bases, leaving 10 bases between the germline ends.

This clonotype was seen a single time. The chain couples TRBV14 to TRBJ2-3; D is ambiguous. Per the germline V gene, CDR1 is SGHDN and CDR2 is FVKESK. This CDR3 has 15 residues. V shed 1 base and J shed 2 bases, with 10 bases lying between them. The CDR3 region has the DNA TGTGCCAGCAGCCAAGCAAAGCCCTTCACAGATACGCAGTATTTT. Protein: CASSQAKPFTDTQYF.

This rearrangement joins TRBV19 to TRBJ2-3, with TRBD2 identical over 11 bases. Germline values: CDR1 LNHDA, CDR2 SQIVND (reference sequence). The trim removed 7 bases at V and 2 bases at J, leaving 5 bases unmatched. This CDR3 comprises 15 residues. The CDR3 bases are TGTGCCAGTAAACTAGCGGGGGCTTCCACAGATACGCAGTATTTT. Protein product: CASKLAGASTDTQYF.

V gene TRBV5-1 combines with J gene TRBJ2-2, with D perhaps TRBD1 (5 bases). Germline V lookup: CDR1 SGHRS, CDR2 YFSETQ. V lost 4 bases and J 0 bases, leaving 13 bases between the germline ends. This CDR3 spans 16 amino acids. CDR3 coding DNA: TGCGCCAGCAGCCGAAGGGGCAGAGCGAACACCGGGGAGCTGTTTTTT. Translated: CASSRRGRANTGELFF.